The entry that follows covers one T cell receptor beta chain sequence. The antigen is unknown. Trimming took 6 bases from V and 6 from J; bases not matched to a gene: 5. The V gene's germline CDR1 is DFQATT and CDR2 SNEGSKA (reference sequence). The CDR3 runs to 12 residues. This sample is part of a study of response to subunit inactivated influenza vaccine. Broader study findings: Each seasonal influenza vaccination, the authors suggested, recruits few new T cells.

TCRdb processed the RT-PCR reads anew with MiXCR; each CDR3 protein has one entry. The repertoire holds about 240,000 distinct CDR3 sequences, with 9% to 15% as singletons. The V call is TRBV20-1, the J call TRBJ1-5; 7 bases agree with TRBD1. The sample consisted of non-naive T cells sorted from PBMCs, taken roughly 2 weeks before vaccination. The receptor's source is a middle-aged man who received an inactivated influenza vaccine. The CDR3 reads CSAGQFGQPQHF. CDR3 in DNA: TGCAGTGCGGGACAGTTCGGTCAGCCCCAGCATTTT.